A single T cell receptor (beta chain) is shown here with its context. This sample was included in a study of blood T cell repertoires in COVID-19. Whole-study context: Donors in the United States, Italy and Spain gave samples during acute or convalescent COVID-19. Sample material is recorded as cDNA or gDNA derived from T cells, B-cell-depleted T cells, or PBMCs.

Seattle-derived patients entered the study during active infection and were followed longitudinally. Original handling: Using reference gene primer amplification, nucleated cell counts were estimated. Profiled with immunoSEQ multiplex PCR; TCRdb holds only in-frame clones, not every one. The D gene and trimming were derived from the DNA, and the V and J assignments and clone size from that table. Of about 250,000 clones listed, 70% to 90% are singletons. This CDR3 region has 13 residues. Trimming pared 0 bases from V and 9 bases from J, leaving 10 bases between. The germline V gene has CDR1 SGHNT and CDR2 YYREEE (reference sequence).

The J gene is TRBJ1-5, the V gene TRBV5-4; the D is unclear. Input material: peripheral blood. This clonotype originated in a man aged 45-65 years with COVID-19, enrolled during active disease. The CDR3 sequence is CASSLAPLGPQHF. In nucleotides, the CDR3 is TGTGCCAGCAGCTTGGCCCCGCTAGGGCCCCAGCATTTT.